Listed here is a single T cell receptor beta chain. Its specificity is not known. The entry originates in a study of T cell repertoires in cytomegalovirus infection. As for the study in general: CMV epitopes in the study were HLA-C-restricted (recently identified) and HLA-B-restricted (well studied). Study-level points and caveats: HLA-C-restricted CMV-specific TCR beta clonotypes prevailed in the ex vivo response.

TCRdb analysed the reads with MiXCR anew, one entry per CDR3 protein. The table lists 750,000 to 950,000 distinct CDR3 sequences, under 35% of them singletons. CDR3 length: 15 amino acids. The germline V gene encodes CDR1 MNHNY and CDR2 SVGAGI (reference sequence). The clonotype comes from a human donor in good health (CMV status not recorded). Some clones in this sample may be carry-over from other donors' samples. The sample was cultured CD8+ T cells from PBMCs, taken from culture after CMV antigen stimulation. The gene calls are TRBV6-6 and TRBJ2-1, with no clear D. CDR3 in amino acids: CVTSTIQGIINEQFF. The CDR3 nucleotides are TGTGTCACCAGTACTATACAAGGAATCATCAATGAGCAGTTCTTC.